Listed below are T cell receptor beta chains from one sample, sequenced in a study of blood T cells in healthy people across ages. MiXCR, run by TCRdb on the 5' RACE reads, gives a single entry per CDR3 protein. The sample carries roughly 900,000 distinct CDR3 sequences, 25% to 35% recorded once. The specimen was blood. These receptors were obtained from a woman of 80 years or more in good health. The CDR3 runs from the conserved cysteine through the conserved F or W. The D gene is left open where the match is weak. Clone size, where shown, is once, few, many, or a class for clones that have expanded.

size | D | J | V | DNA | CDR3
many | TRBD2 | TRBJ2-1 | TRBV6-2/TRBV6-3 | TGTGCCAGCAGTGTTCCTTCCGGGACTAGCGGGGGATACGCCTACAATGAGCAGTTCTTC | CASSVPSGTSGGYAYNEQFF
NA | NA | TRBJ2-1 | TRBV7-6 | TGTGCCAGCAGCTTATTCGGGGAGCATGAGCAGTTCTTC | CASSLFGEHEQFF
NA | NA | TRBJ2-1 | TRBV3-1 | TGTGCCAGCAGCCAAGATCAGCTAACGGGGGGCATCAATGAGCAGTTCTTC | CASSQDQLTGGINEQFF
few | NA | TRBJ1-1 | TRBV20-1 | TGCAGTGCTAGAGTTGCGGGGGGCACTGAAGCTTTCTTT | CSARVAGGTEAFF
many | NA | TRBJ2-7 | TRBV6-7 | TGTGCCAGCCGCTTGTCGACCCGAGAGGGCTACGAGCAGTACTTC | CASRLSTREGYEQYF
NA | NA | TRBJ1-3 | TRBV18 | TGTGCCAGCTCACCCGGGGAGCGTGGAAACACCATATATTTT | CASSPGERGNTIYF
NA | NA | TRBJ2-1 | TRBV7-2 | TGTGCCAGCAGCTTAGCGTTAATTAGCAGATCCTACAATGAGCAGTTCTTC | CASSLALISRSYNEQFF
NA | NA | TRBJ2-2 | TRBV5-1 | TGCGCCAGCAGCTCAGGACGGAACACCGGGGAGCTGTTTTTT | CASSSGRNTGELFF
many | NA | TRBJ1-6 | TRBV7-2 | TGTGCCAGCAGCTTATTCGGCAGTCCTAATTCACCCCTCCACTTT | CASSLFGSPNSPLHF
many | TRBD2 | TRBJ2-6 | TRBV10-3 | TGTGCCATCAGTGATGCTAGCGGGGCCTCTGGGGCCAACGTCCTGACTTTC | CAISDASGASGANVLTF